What follows are 21 T cell receptor beta chains derived from one specimen sequenced in a study of blood T cell repertoires in COVID-19. Sequencing used immunoSEQ multiplex PCR; TCRdb keeps in-frame clones, though not all of them. Among fewer than 250,000 clones listed, around four fifths were seen once. Material for sequencing was peripheral blood. These receptors were collected from an elderly woman with COVID-19, enrolled during active disease.

This clone appeared once. This sequence joins TRBV6-5 and TRBJ1-1; D call uncertain. Germline CDR1 and CDR2: MNHEY and SVGAGI. CDR3 length: 14 amino acids. The V end was cut by 2 bases, the J end by 4 bases, with 11 bases between. CDR3 DNA sequence: TGTGCCAGCAGTTACGCTTGGGAGAGCACTGAAGCTTTCTTT. Translating it yields CASSYAWESTEAFF.

The J gene is TRBJ2-2, the V gene TRBV5-1; D remains ambiguous. V lost 2 bases to trimming and J lost 8 bases, with 13 bases between them. Germline V gives CDR1 SGHRS, CDR2 YFSETQ. This CDR3 region has 14 residues. CDR3 coding DNA: TGCGCCAGCAGCTTTATGCGTCCGGAGGGGGAGCTGTTTTTT. As protein: CASSFMRPEGELFF.

The table lists this clone with many counts. The CDR3 DNA reads as TGTGCCAGCAGCTTGGCCCACCGGGACAGGAATGGCTACACCTTC. Translating it yields CASSLAHRDRNGYTF. The chain couples TRBV5-4 to TRBJ1-2; 8 bases agree with TRBD1. From germline, CDR1 is SGHNT and CDR2 YYREEE (reference sequence). The J segment lost 6 bases and the V segment lost 0 bases, leaving 7 bases of the junction unmatched. The CDR3 has 15 residues.

The chain employs TRBV7-2 and TRBJ1-4, with D possibly matching TRBD1 (5 bases). CDR3 length: 15 residues. Germline lookup yields CDR1 SGHTA and CDR2 FQGNSA. Between the trimmed V and J ends, which lost 6 bases and 7 bases, there was a span of 18 bases. CDR3: CASRPYPRRGEKLFF. The CDR3 nucleotides read TGTGCCAGCAGACCTTATCCCCGAAGGGGTGAAAAACTGTTTTTT.

V gene TRBV28 combines with J gene TRBJ1-2; 8 bases match TRBD1. V lost 4 bases and J lost 7; bases outside the gene matches: 2. CDR3 length: 12 residues. Germline V gives CDR1 MDHEN, CDR2 SYDVKM. The CDR3 DNA is TGTGCCAGCAGTTGGACAGGGTTTGGCTACACCTTC. This sequence encodes CASSWTGFGYTF.

As to this clone: Germline is not matched at one junction end, which may reflect a read error. This rearrangement joins TRBV2 to TRBJ1-4; D is possibly TRBD1 (6 bases). Germline V gives CDR1 SNHLY, CDR2 FYNNEI. The length of the CDR3 is 11 residues. In DNA form, the CDR3 reads TGTGCCAGCAGCCCAGGGACACTTCTTCTTTTT. It yields the protein CASSPGTLLLF.

V gene TRBV7-2 combines with J gene TRBJ1-5, with 8 nucleotides matching TRBD1. Looked up from germline, CDR1 is SGHTA and CDR2 is FQGNSA. CDR3 length: 14 amino acids. Trimming took 8 bases from V and 5 from J; bases not matched to a gene: 8. CDR3 protein: CASGTGLGYQPQHF. The CDR3 DNA reads TGTGCCAGCGGGACAGGTTTGGGATATCAGCCCCAGCATTTT.

The J gene is TRBJ2-7, the V gene TRBV30, with TRBD1 matching 7 bases. CDR1 and CDR2 from the germline V gene are GTSNPN and SVGIG (reference sequence). Losses at the gene ends were 5 bases for V and 2 bases for J; bases not matched to a gene: 6. There are 13 residues in the CDR3. Here the CDR3 DNA reads TGTGCCTGGGCTACAGGGGATACCTACGAGCAGTACTTC. This translates into CAWATGDTYEQYF. Full variable domain (rest looked up from reference TRBV30 and TRBJ2-7): SQTIHQWPATLVQPVGSPLSLECTVEGTSNPNLYWYRQAAGRGLQLLFYSVGIGQISSEVPQNLSASRPQDRQFILSSKKLLLSDSGFYLCAWATGDTYEQYFGPGTRLTVT.

CDR3 in amino acids: CASTKREGPTGGYTF. In DNA, the CDR3 is TGTGCCAGCACCAAAAGAGAGGGCCCCACGGGGGGCTACACCTTC. This chain joins TRBV6-5 and TRBJ1-2; D unclear. The CDR3 is 15 residues long. V was pared by 7 bases and J by 8 bases, with 23 bases between. Germline CDR1 and CDR2: MNHEY and SVGAGI.

The CDR3 loop is CASSPGLAGLVWNEQFF. The CDR3 nucleotides are TGTGCCAGCAGCCCGGGACTAGCGGGCCTCGTCTGGAATGAGCAGTTCTTC. The chain recombines TRBV11-2 with TRBJ2-1; 12 bases align to TRBD2. Looked up from germline, CDR1 is SGHAT and CDR2 is FQNNGV. The CDR3 spans 17 residues. The junction had 12 bases not matched to a gene; V was cut back by 5 bases and J by 7 bases.

J is TRBJ2-3 and V is TRBV20-1; D unresolved. CDR3 size: 10 residues. Trimming shortened V by 3 bases and J by 6 bases, and 4 bases separated the two germline ends. Germline CDR1 and CDR2: DFQATT and SNEGSKA (reference sequence). The CDR3 region is CSARRDTQYF. The CDR3 coding sequence is TGCAGTGCTAGGAGGGATACGCAGTATTTT.

The chain uses TRBV7-9 and TRBJ2-5; 7 bases agree with TRBD1. CDR1 and CDR2 (germline): SEHNR, FQNEAQ (reference sequence). J lost 4 bases, V lost 5 bases, and 7 bases had no gene match. This CDR3 contains 14 residues. CDR3 DNA sequence: TGTGCCAGCAGCCAAACAGGGGTGGGAGAGACCCAGTACTTC. The encoded protein is CASSQTGVGETQYF.

V and J are TRBV28 and TRBJ2-7; 9 bases line up with TRBD1. Per germline, CDR1 MDHEN and CDR2 SYDVKM. The CDR3 runs 15 residues. V was clipped by 10 bases and J by 12 bases; unmatched bases: 22. CDR3: CATGGRGQGLTSRYF. CDR3 nucleotides: TGTGCCACCGGGGGCAGGGGACAGGGTCTTACGAGCAGGTACTTC.

A note on this clone: Mismatch with germline at one junction end may stem from a read error. This rearrangement joins TRBV5-8 to TRBJ2-1, with TRBD1 identical over 9 bases. Germline V gene lookup returns CDR1 SGHTS and CDR2 YDEGEE. CDR3 size: 13 residues. CDR3 nucleotide sequence: TGTGCCAGCAGCTTGGAAAACAGGGGGCGAGTCCTCTTC. Its protein product is CASSLENRGRVLF.

The chain joins TRBV6-1 to TRBJ1-2; D is unclear. The germline V gene encodes CDR1 MNHNS and CDR2 SASEGT. This CDR3 region has 14 residues. V lost 1 base and J 5 bases, leaving 11 bases between the germline ends. The CDR3 nucleotides read TGTGCCAGCAGTGAAGTAGAGGGTGGGTATGGCTACACCTTC. It translates to CASSEVEGGYGYTF.

This chain connects TRBV14 to TRBJ1-2; 7 positions agree with TRBD1. This CDR3 spans 15 amino acids. V dropped 9 bases and J dropped 5; count of bases not matched to a gene: 15. CDR1 and CDR2 from the germline V gene are SGHDN and FVKESK. DNA of the CDR3: TGTGCCAGTGAACCCATGGCAGGGGGATTTTATGGCTACACCTTC. The encoded protein is CASEPMAGGFYGYTF.

The gene calls are TRBV24-1 and TRBJ2-2; TRBD1 agrees at 9 bases. This CDR3 spans 16 amino acids. Germline V CDR1 and CDR2: KGHDR, SFDVKD. With V trimmed by 1 base and J by 6 bases, 5 bases remained unmatched. The CDR3 here is CATSDFYRGQAGELFF. CDR3 DNA sequence: TGTGCCACCAGTGATTTTTACAGGGGGCAGGCCGGGGAGCTGTTTTTT.

The chain couples TRBV18 to TRBJ1-5, with D uncertain. In germline, CDR1 is KGHSH, CDR2 LQKENI. Trimming took 3 bases from V and 0 from J, leaving 15 bases between them. The CDR3 loop spans 17 amino acids. The CDR3 nucleotides read TGTGCCAGCTCACCGTTAGCCGTCACGTATAGCAATCAGCCCCAGCATTTT. As protein: CASSPLAVTYSNQPQHF.

In its sample, this clone was seen a few times. This same CDR3 is encoded by further DNA sequences in the sample. The chain recombines TRBV5-1 with TRBJ1-1; TRBD1 matches at 9 bases. V gave up 4 bases and J gave up 5 bases; unmatched junction bases: 6. CDR1 and CDR2 (germline): SGHRS, YFSETQ. CDR3 length: 14 amino acids. The DNA for the CDR3 is TGCGCCAGCAGCCTGGGACAGGGTGGGACTGAAGCTTTCTTT. Residues: CASSLGQGGTEAFF.

This chain uses TRBV6-5 with TRBJ1-2; unclear D gene. Trimming cost V 10 bases and J 0 bases, with 18 bases left between them. The CDR3 extends over 15 amino acids. Germline lookup yields CDR1 MNHEY and CDR2 SVGAGI. As DNA, the CDR3 is TGTGCCACCGAAGGAGGCGTGGAAGCTAACTATGGCTACACCTTC. Protein: CATEGGVEANYGYTF.

The chain has TRBV27 and TRBJ1-6; 8 bases fit TRBD1. The V segment lost 5 bases and the J segment 7 bases; nucleotides outside the gene matches: 7. The CDR3 runs to 15 residues. Germline V gene lookup returns CDR1 MNHEY and CDR2 SMNVEV (reference sequence). The CDR3 is CASSPRTGRNSPLHF. CDR3 nucleotide sequence: TGTGCCAGCAGTCCCCGGACAGGGCGGAATTCACCCCTCCACTTT.